A selection of T cell receptor beta chains follows, all from one sample in a study of blood T cell repertoires in COVID-19. Clones were read by immunoSEQ multiplex PCR, and TCRdb kept only the in-frame ones, dropping some. The sample yields 95,000 to 150,000 clones, 65% to 90% seen once. Sequencing was done on a sample of peripheral blood. The receptors come from a woman at least 80 years old with acute or convalescent COVID-19. Both conserved end residues are part of each CDR3. Each record gives: D gene, clone size, J gene, V gene, CDR3 protein. A D gene is named only where the DNA matches it firmly. Not every row has a clone size; where given, it reads once, few, many or a size class.

TRBD1 | - | TRBJ1-5 | TRBV2 | CASSGTGNQPQHF
TRBD1 | few | TRBJ2-5 | TRBV27 | CASTSTGGSKTQYF
- | - | TRBJ1-1 | TRBV29-1 | CSVGLGANTEAFF
- | - | TRBJ1-1 | TRBV11-2 | CASSLDGQYTEAFF
TRBD1 | few | TRBJ1-1 | TRBV7-9 | CASNFWGQGEVEDNAEAFF
TRBD1 | - | TRBJ1-1 | TRBV3-1/TRBV3-2 | CASSQGDRVAEAFF
- | - | TRBJ2-5 | TRBV6-5 | CASRGFGTPQETQYF
- | - | TRBJ1-4 | TRBV9 | CASSATGGKLFF
- | - | TRBJ1-1 | TRBV5-1 | CASSQIGENTEAFF
- | - | TRBJ2-2 | TRBV4-3 | CASSQVRDTGELFF
- | - | TRBJ1-2 | TRBV7-9 | CASSLVGGGEGYTF
TRBD2 | once | TRBJ2-7 | TRBV9 | CASSVSSGGYEQYF
- | - | TRBJ1-1 | TRBV19 | CASSIGWGGQNTEAFF
- | - | TRBJ1-6 | TRBV5-1 | CASSLGRAAISYNSPLHF